These 30 T cell receptor beta chains were all obtained from the same sample, sequenced in a study of blood T cell repertoires in COVID-19. Assay: immunoSEQ multiplex PCR; the TCRdb copy retains only in-frame clones and omits some. The table shows a few hundred thousand clones, with 85% occurring only once. The specimen sequenced was peripheral blood. These receptors were taken from a woman aged 18-29 years with acute or convalescent COVID-19.

The J gene is TRBJ1-1, the V gene TRBV3-1 (or the pseudogene TRBV3-2), with D perhaps TRBD1 (5 bases). Germline lookup yields CDR1 LGHDT and CDR2 YNNKEL (reference sequence). CDR3 length: 16 amino acids. The V and J ends lost 0 bases and 7 bases respectively, with 18 bases between them. CDR3 in DNA: TGTGCCAGCAGCCAAGATTGGGGGGGAGGAAAGCGTGAAGCTTTCTTT. This codes for CASSQDWGGGKREAFF.

V usage is TRBV2 and J usage is TRBJ2-1; TRBD2 aligns across 7 bases. Germline V gene lookup returns CDR1 SNHLY and CDR2 FYNNEI. The CDR3 is 19 residues long. V trimming: 3 bases; J trimming: 1 base; junction bases outside the gene matches: 15. The CDR3 nucleotides read TGTGCCAGCAGTGAGAATCCGGGGGGACGATATTTATCCTACAATGAGCAGTTCTTC. Translating gives CASSENPGGRYLSYNEQFF.

The CDR3 nucleotides are TGTGCCAGCAGTTTATTTTCAACAGGCAGCTCTGGAAACACCATATATTTT. Encoded protein: CASSLFSTGSSGNTIYF. The chain carries TRBV28 and TRBJ1-3; tentatively, D is TRBD1 (5 bases). The germline V and J ends were trimmed by 1 base and 0 bases, with 13 bases remaining between them. This CDR3 has 17 amino acids. Germline V gene sequence: CDR1 MDHEN, CDR2 SYDVKM.

This chain links TRBV20-1 with TRBJ2-1; 10 bases are shared with TRBD2. J lost 8 bases, V lost 3 bases, and 7 bases had no gene match. The CDR3 extends over 14 amino acids. Germline CDR1 and CDR2: DFQATT and SNEGSKA (reference sequence). CDR3 in amino acids: CSASRASGGYEQFF. In DNA form, the CDR3 reads TGCAGTGCTAGTAGGGCTAGCGGGGGTTATGAGCAGTTCTTC.

DNA of the CDR3: TGTGCCACGGGCGACAGGGAGAACACTGAAGCTTTCTTT. It specifies CATGDRENTEAFF. The chain has TRBV10-3 and TRBJ1-1, with 7 bases that match TRBD1. The germline V gene has CDR1 ENHRY and CDR2 SYGVKD. This CDR3 region has 13 residues. After removal of 10 bases from V and 1 base from J, the junction contained 6 bases not matched to a gene.

The chain is built from TRBV9 and TRBJ1-6; 7 bases are a match to TRBD1. CDR1 SGDLS and CDR2 YYNGEE come from the germline V gene. The CDR3 consists of 16 residues. The ends lost 3 bases at V and 0 bases at J; junction bases unmatched: 3. CDR3 sequence (DNA): TGTGCCAGCAGCGCCTGGGACAGCTCCTATAATTCACCCCTCCACTTT. This sequence encodes CASSAWDSSYNSPLHF.

The chain employs TRBV3-1 (or the pseudogene TRBV3-2) and TRBJ2-3; D perhaps matches TRBD2 (5 bases). Germline lookup yields CDR1 LGHDT and CDR2 YNNKEL (reference sequence). The germline V and J ends were trimmed by 3 bases and 10 bases, with 11 bases remaining between them. CDR3 length equals 12 residues. The CDR3 region has the DNA TGTGCCAGCAGCCAGTTTTCCGGGGCGCAGTATTTT. Its translation is CASSQFSGAQYF.

The gene calls are TRBV19 and TRBJ2-5; the match to TRBD2 covers 7 bases. V lost 5 bases, J lost 5 bases, and 17 bases stayed unmatched. The CDR3 loop spans 17 amino acids. Germline CDR1 LNHDA, CDR2 SQIVND (reference sequence). The CDR3 sequence is CASSFRGVQKYRETQYF. The CDR3 nucleotides are TGTGCCAGTAGTTTCCGGGGGGTACAGAAGTACAGGGAGACCCAGTACTTC.

This chain uses TRBV12-5 with TRBJ1-3, with D possibly TRBD1 on 6 matching bases. Germline CDR1 is LGHNT and CDR2 is FRNRAP. V was clipped by 1 base and J by 2 bases, with 9 bases between them. The CDR3 sequence is 15 residues long. In DNA, the CDR3 is TGTGCTAGTGGTTTGGGGACAGCAACTGGAAACACCATATATTTT. It specifies CASGLGTATGNTIYF. The entire variable domain, with the rest obtained from reference TRBV12-5 and TRBJ1-3, is as follows: DARVTQTPRHKVTEMGQEVTMRCQPILGHNTVFWYRQTMMQGLELLAYFRNRAPLDDSGMPKDRFSAEMPDATLATLKIQPSEPRDSAVYFCASGLGTATGNTIYFGEGSWLTVV.

The V and J genes are TRBV25-1 and TRBJ1-2; the match to TRBD1 covers 7 bases. This CDR3 comprises 13 residues. Trimming cost V 4 bases and J 5 bases; bases outside gene matches: 4. Germline CDR1 and CDR2: MGHDK and SYGVNS. The CDR3 region is CASSVGGGYGYTF. In DNA, the CDR3 is TGTGCCAGCAGTGTAGGGGGCGGGTATGGCTACACCTTC.

The chain links TRBV7-9 to TRBJ2-7, with D possibly being TRBD2 (5 bases). This CDR3 contains 13 residues. V shed 2 bases and J shed 5 bases, with 10 bases lying between them. Germline V gives CDR1 SEHNR, CDR2 FQNEAQ (reference sequence). The CDR3 DNA follows: TGTGCCAGCAGCTTACGTCGGGAAGACGAGCAGTACTTC. It translates to CASSLRREDEQYF.

This clone was found once. The chain combines TRBV27 with TRBJ1-1, with a weak D call TRBD1 (5 bases). Germline CDR1 reads MNHEY; CDR2 reads SMNVEV (reference sequence). Trimming removed 8 bases from V and 1 base from J, with 11 bases in between. The CDR3 extends over 13 amino acids. CDR3 protein: CASSVQGNTEAFF. Here the CDR3 DNA reads TGTGCCAGCTCGGTTCAGGGGAACACTGAAGCTTTCTTT.

J is TRBJ1-3 and V is TRBV7-3; 9 bases are shared with TRBD1. Unmatched junction bases numbered 4, after V lost 5 bases and J lost 5 bases. Germline V lookup: CDR1 SGHTA, CDR2 FQGTGA. The CDR3 spans 14 residues. CDR3: CASSPDRGRNTIYF. CDR3 sequence (DNA): TGTGCCAGCAGCCCCGACAGGGGGAGAAACACCATATATTTT.

J is TRBJ1-1 and V is TRBV11-2; TRBD1 might be the D (5 bases). CDR1 and CDR2 (germline): SGHAT, FQNNGV. V was clipped by 5 bases and J by 8 bases, with 9 bases between them. The CDR3 contains 11 residues. CDR3 residues: CASSHDREAFF. The CDR3 nucleotides are TGTGCCAGCAGCCACGACAGAGAAGCTTTCTTT.

The chain links TRBV6-1 to TRBJ2-3; a weak D match, TRBD2 (5 bases). The CDR3 loop spans 17 amino acids. Trimming shortened V by 3 bases and J by 2 bases, and 18 bases separated the two germline ends. Germline V CDR1 and CDR2: MNHNS, SASEGT. This CDR3 reads CASSEEVLVTNTDTQYF. For the CDR3, the DNA is TGTGCCAGCAGTGAGGAGGTTTTAGTAACCAACACAGATACGCAGTATTTT.

The sample holds a few counts of this clone. CDR3 DNA sequence: TGTGCCATTGGCGGACAGAACACCGGGGAGCTGTTTTTT. It translates to CAIGGQNTGELFF. The J gene is TRBJ2-2, the V gene TRBV27; perhaps TRBD1 as D (5 bases). The CDR3 is 13 amino acids. Per germline, CDR1 MNHEY and CDR2 SMNVEV (reference sequence). Trimming left V 10 bases short and J 1 base short, with 10 bases between.

The chain recombines TRBV9 with TRBJ2-2; TRBD1 aligns across 9 bases. The germline gives CDR1 SGDLS, CDR2 YYNGEE. There are 15 residues in the CDR3. J was trimmed by 5 bases and V by 4 bases; bases with no gene match: 6. CDR3 nucleotides: TGTGCCAGCAGCTCGCGGACAGGGGCGACCGGGGAGCTGTTTTTT. Its protein product is CASSSRTGATGELFF.

The chain couples TRBV28 to TRBJ2-5; a possible D gene is TRBD1 (6 bases). V was cut by 3 bases and J by 4 bases, with 9 bases left in between. The CDR3 covers 13 residues. Germline loops: CDR1 MDHEN, CDR2 SYDVKM. The CDR3 here is CASSFTGTETQYF. CDR3 bases: TGTGCCAGCAGTTTTACAGGGACAGAGACCCAGTACTTC.

The CDR3 nucleotides read TGTGCCAGCAGCCGGGAGCGGGAGGTTCCCCGGGGCTCCTACAATGAGCAGTTCTTC. This gives the protein CASSREREVPRGSYNEQFF. The chain carries TRBV4-2 and TRBJ2-1; 9 bases agree with TRBD2. Trimming took 4 bases from V and 0 from J; bases not matched to a gene: 13. The CDR3 consists of 19 residues. Germline V gene lookup returns CDR1 LGHNA and CDR2 YNFKEQ.

CDR3 sequence: CAGETTYEQYF. In DNA, the CDR3 is TGTGCCGGGGAGACAACCTACGAGCAGTACTTC. This chain uses TRBV30 with TRBJ2-7; D may be TRBD2 (5 bases). The CDR3 covers 11 residues. Germline assignment: CDR1 GTSNPN and CDR2 SVGIG (reference sequence). The ends were cut back, 8 bases at V and 2 bases at J, with 10 bases in the middle.

This clone was seen more than once but under ten times. The rearrangement uses TRBV5-8 and TRBJ1-3; TRBD1 matches at 7 bases. Germline CDR1 and CDR2: SGHTS and YDEGEE. This CDR3 comprises 16 residues. Germline trimming cut 2 bases from V and 4 bases from J; bases unmatched to any gene: 9. DNA for the CDR3: TGTGCCAGCAGCTTTATCCCAGGGGGAACCGGAAACACCATATATTTT. Translated: CASSFIPGGTGNTIYF.

The chain links TRBV7-9 to TRBJ1-2; no definite D call. The germline gives CDR1 SEHNR, CDR2 FQNEAQ (reference sequence). This CDR3 is built from 14 residues. The ends were cut back, 1 base at V and 6 bases at J, with 12 bases in the middle. The CDR3 DNA reads as TGTGCCAGCAGCTTAGGCAGTGGTATGGATGGCTACACCTTC. Protein product: CASSLGSGMDGYTF.

This chain links TRBV5-4 with TRBJ2-1; TRBD2 matches 9 bases. CDR1 and CDR2 (germline): SGHNT, YYREEE (reference sequence). V shed 7 bases and J 0 bases; nucleotides not matched to a gene: 11. The CDR3 sequence is 17 residues long. The CDR3 reads CASSAGLAGSSYNEQFF. The CDR3 coding sequence is TGTGCCAGCTCTGCGGGGCTAGCGGGGAGCTCCTACAATGAGCAGTTCTTC.

This chain uses TRBV19 with TRBJ2-7, with TRBD1 matching 7 bases. The CDR3 consists of 14 residues. V was pared by 5 bases and J by 0 bases, with 4 bases of the junction left unmatched. CDR1 is LNHDA and CDR2 is SQIVND in the germline V gene (reference sequence). CDR3 sequence reads: CASSAGTDSYEQYF. CDR3 sequence (DNA): TGTGCCAGTAGTGCCGGGACAGACTCCTACGAGCAGTACTTC.

The chain recombines TRBV25-1 with TRBJ1-2, with 9 bases that match TRBD1. J lost 2 bases, V lost 6 bases, and 7 bases had no gene match. Per germline, CDR1 MGHDK and CDR2 SYGVNS. This CDR3 is 15 amino acids long. This chain's CDR3 is CASRGPTGGNYGYTF. DNA for the CDR3: TGTGCCAGCAGAGGACCAACAGGGGGCAACTATGGCTACACCTTC.

The chain is built from TRBV6-5 and TRBJ2-1; 9 bases agree with TRBD1. Losses at the gene ends were 5 bases for V and 3 bases for J; bases not matched to a gene: 5. In germline, CDR1 is MNHEY, CDR2 SVGAGI. The CDR3 loop spans 15 amino acids. The CDR3 sequence is CASSPTGGSYNEQFF. Written as DNA, the CDR3 is TGTGCCAGCAGTCCGACAGGGGGTAGCTACAATGAGCAGTTCTTC.

This clone was picked up one time. The CDR3 DNA sequence: TGTGCCAGCAGCCCGGAGGCTTTGGAGACCCAGTACTTC. This gives the protein CASSPEALETQYF. The chain employs TRBV7-3 and TRBJ2-5, with a tentative D call TRBD2 (5 bases). Per the germline V gene, CDR1 is SGHTA and CDR2 is FQGTGA. The CDR3 extends over 13 amino acids. The V gene lost 5 bases and the J gene lost 5 bases, with 12 bases spanning the gap.

The genes are TRBV9 and TRBJ1-2; D not certain. Trimming removed 4 bases at V and 4 bases at J, with 17 bases between. This CDR3 spans 15 amino acids. Per the germline V gene, CDR1 is SGDLS and CDR2 is YYNGEE. The CDR3 loop is CASSPTPGPGYGYTF. CDR3 coding DNA: TGTGCCAGCAGCCCCACCCCCGGTCCCGGCTATGGCTACACCTTC.

J is TRBJ1-5 and V is TRBV28, with no clear D. There are 14 residues in the CDR3. Trimming cost V 1 base and J 4 bases, with 8 bases left between them. Germline V CDR1 and CDR2: MDHEN, SYDVKM. CDR3 residues: CASSLFSENQPQHF. The CDR3 DNA sequence: TGTGCCAGCAGTTTATTCAGCGAAAATCAGCCCCAGCATTTT. The entire variable domain, with the rest obtained from reference TRBV28 and TRBJ1-5, is as follows: DVKVTQSSRYLVKRTGEKVFLECVQDMDHENMFWYRQDPGLGLRLIYFSYDVKMKEKGDIPEGYSVSREKKERFSLILESASTNQTSMYLCASSLFSENQPQHFGDGTRLSIL.

The chain combines TRBV9 with TRBJ2-2, with TRBD2 matching 9 bases. Germline CDR1 and CDR2: SGDLS and YYNGEE. The CDR3 has 17 amino acids. The J segment lost 2 bases and the V segment lost 3 bases, leaving 8 bases of the junction unmatched. The CDR3 here is CASSGPLAGANTGELFF. The CDR3 coding sequence is TGTGCCAGCAGCGGCCCATTAGCGGGGGCCAACACCGGGGAGCTGTTTTTT.